What follows are 32 T cell receptor beta chains derived from one specimen sequenced in a study of shared clonotypes between healthy human individuals. CD8 cells classed as naive were CD45RO-negative and positively selected for CCR7, excluding terminally differentiated effector memory CD45RA+ cells. TCRdb's table, derived via immunoSEQ multiplex PCR, lists solely in-frame clones and lacks some. This sample carries about 2 million clones, about 95% of them seen once, and the ten largest clones take 1.2%. Sequences were obtained from naive CD8+ T cells sorted from blood. All receptors come from a man aged 18 to 30 in good health.

The chain combines TRBV4-3 with TRBJ2-7; 10 bases align to TRBD2. Germline trimming cut 0 bases from V and 5 bases from J; bases unmatched to any gene: 7. The CDR3 spans 16 residues. Germline-derived CDR1 and CDR2 are LGHNA and YSLEER. The CDR3 region is CASSQDPGTSENEQYF. Here the CDR3 DNA reads TGCGCCAGCAGCCAAGATCCCGGGACTAGCGAGAACGAGCAGTACTTC.

With regard to this clone: Different DNA sequences within this sample yield the same CDR3. The chain carries TRBV27 and TRBJ1-6, with D unclear. The CDR3 totals 12 residues. Per the germline V gene, CDR1 is MNHEY and CDR2 is SMNVEV (reference sequence). The ends were cut back, 2 bases at V and 10 bases at J, with 6 bases in the middle. The CDR3 DNA reads as TGTGCCAGCAGTTTAATAGGGTCACCCCTCCACTTT. This gives the protein CASSLIGSPLHF.

With respect to this clone: Other DNA sequences of this sample code for an identical CDR3. The chain recombines TRBV19 with TRBJ2-7; tentative D call: TRBD2 (6 bases). This CDR3 comprises 13 residues. Trimming removed 5 bases from V and 4 bases from J, with 12 bases in between. Germline V CDR1 and CDR2: LNHDA, SQIVND (reference sequence). Written as DNA, the CDR3 is TGTGCCAGTAGTGCGGGACCGGCGTACGAGCAGTACTTC. This gives the protein CASSAGPAYEQYF.

V gene TRBV2 combines with J gene TRBJ2-1; TRBD2 aligns across 10 bases. V lost 3 bases, J lost 3 bases, and 5 bases stayed unmatched. Looked up from germline, CDR1 is SNHLY and CDR2 is FYNNEI. This CDR3 is built from 16 residues. CDR3: CASSDLLAGLYNEQFF. The CDR3 nucleotides read TGTGCCAGCAGTGACTTACTAGCGGGGCTCTACAATGAGCAGTTCTTC.

This sequence joins TRBV7-9 and TRBJ2-1, with D tentatively TRBD2 (6 bases). The germline V gene encodes CDR1 SEHNR and CDR2 FQNEAQ (reference sequence). V lost 5 bases, J lost 4 bases, and 18 bases lay in between. The length of the CDR3 is 16 residues. The CDR3 spells CASSASRDFPYNEQFF. The CDR3 DNA follows: TGTGCCAGCAGCGCGAGCCGGGACTTCCCGTACAATGAGCAGTTCTTC.

The CDR3 reads CASSPWGAEREETQYF. The DNA of the CDR3 is TGTGCCAGTAGCCCCTGGGGGGCCGAAAGAGAGGAGACCCAGTACTTC. V gene TRBV19 combines with J gene TRBJ2-5, with D tentatively TRBD1 or TRBD2 (6 bases each). The CDR3 totals 16 residues. V lost 6 bases to trimming and J lost 5 bases, with 22 bases between them. The V gene's germline CDR1 is LNHDA and CDR2 SQIVND (reference sequence).

The chain is built from TRBV19 and TRBJ1-1, with a tentative D call TRBD1 (6 bases). The germline V and J ends were trimmed by 6 bases and 5 bases, with 13 bases remaining between them. The germline gives CDR1 LNHDA, CDR2 SQIVND (reference sequence). The CDR3 is 13 residues long. CDR3 nucleotide sequence: TGTGCCAGTAGGGTCCAGGGGATTACTGAAGCTTTCTTT. The encoded protein is CASRVQGITEAFF. Together with reference TRBV19 and TRBJ1-1, the CDR3 gives the full variable domain: DGGITQSPKYLFRKEGQNVTLSCEQNLNHDAMYWYRQDPGQGLRLIYYSQIVNDFQKGDIAEGYSVSREKKESFPLTVTSAQKNPTAFYLCASRVQGITEAFFGQGTRLTVV.

The chain couples TRBV25-1 to TRBJ2-1, with TRBD2 identical over 9 bases. The CDR3 extends over 18 amino acids. V shed 1 base and J 9 bases; nucleotides not matched to a gene: 16. Germline V lookup: CDR1 MGHDK, CDR2 SYGVNS. This chain's CDR3 is CASSEWVSGGGFIGEQFF. The CDR3 region has the DNA TGTGCCAGCAGTGAATGGGTTAGCGGGGGAGGGTTCATCGGTGAGCAGTTCTTC.

Details on this clone: This sample also contains other DNA sequences that code for the same CDR3. This sequence joins TRBV20-1 and TRBJ2-7; D unclear. There are 11 residues in the CDR3. Germline V gene lookup returns CDR1 DFQATT and CDR2 SNEGSKA (reference sequence). V shed 0 bases and J shed 3 bases, with 3 bases lying between them. In DNA form, the CDR3 reads TGCAGTGCTAGAGAGAACTACGAGCAGTACTTC. Amino acids: CSARENYEQYF.

The chain links TRBV19 to TRBJ1-6; no reliable D call. This CDR3 is 14 amino acids long. Germline V lookup: CDR1 LNHDA, CDR2 SQIVND (reference sequence). Trimming shortened V by 6 bases and J by 4 bases, and 10 bases separated the two germline ends. CDR3: CASSPELYNSPLHF. CDR3 DNA: TGTGCCAGTAGCCCCGAATTGTATAATTCACCCCTCCACTTT.

The rearrangement uses TRBV5-1 and TRBJ2-1; TRBD1 or TRBD2 may be the D gene (6 bases each). The CDR3 sequence is 14 residues long. Trimming removed 3 bases at V and 8 bases at J, with 15 bases between. CDR1 is SGHRS and CDR2 is YFSETQ in the germline V gene. CDR3 region: CASSSIGGLDEQFF. CDR3 nucleotide sequence: TGCGCCAGCAGCTCAATAGGGGGGCTAGATGAGCAGTTCTTC.

This chain uses TRBV12-5 with TRBJ2-5; D call uncertain. This CDR3 contains 16 residues. The V gene's germline CDR1 is LGHNT and CDR2 FRNRAP. The V gene lost 4 bases and the J gene lost 0 bases, with 15 bases spanning the gap. This chain's CDR3 is CASGSWAGRHQETQYF. CDR3 bases: TGTGCTAGTGGTTCTTGGGCTGGACGGCACCAAGAGACCCAGTACTTC.

V and J are TRBV6-6 and TRBJ1-1; D gene ambiguous. The germline V gene encodes CDR1 MNHNY and CDR2 SVGAGI (reference sequence). V was trimmed by 2 bases and J by 1 base, leaving 8 bases between them. The CDR3 has 14 amino acids. As DNA, the CDR3 is TGTGCCAGCAGTTACGCGGGAGGGAACACTGAAGCTTTCTTT. It specifies CASSYAGGNTEAFF.

The rearrangement joins TRBV27 to TRBJ2-7, with TRBD2 matching 11 bases. The J segment lost 3 bases and the V segment lost 3 bases, leaving 10 bases of the junction unmatched. Germline V lookup: CDR1 MNHEY, CDR2 SMNVEV (reference sequence). The CDR3 consists of 17 residues. CDR3 sequence: CASSLENLAGGRYEQYF. The CDR3 DNA is TGTGCCAGCAGTTTGGAAAATCTAGCGGGGGGCCGCTACGAGCAGTACTTC.

V and J are TRBV2 and TRBJ1-1; D ambiguous. This CDR3 has 16 residues. V was shortened by 0 bases and J by 0 bases, with 11 bases between the two germline ends. Germline values: CDR1 SNHLY, CDR2 FYNNEI. CDR3 sequence (DNA): TGTGCCAGCAGTGAAGCGGCCCCCTATGTGAACACTGAAGCTTTCTTT. It codes for CASSEAAPYVNTEAFF.

A word on this clone: The identical CDR3 is also encoded by other nucleotide sequences in the sample. The V call is TRBV4-1, the J call TRBJ2-5; no firm D call. With 0 bases removed from V and 3 bases from J, the gap between germline ends came to 5 bases. The CDR3 spans 13 residues. Germline V lookup: CDR1 MGHRA, CDR2 YSYEKL. This CDR3 reads CASSQDSEETQYF. The DNA of the CDR3 is TGCGCCAGCAGCCAAGATTCCGAAGAGACCCAGTACTTC.

This rearrangement joins TRBV5-4 to TRBJ2-7, with D unclear. There are 16 residues in the CDR3. V lost 0 bases and J 0 bases, leaving 13 bases between the germline ends. Looked up from germline, CDR1 is SGHNT and CDR2 is YYREEE (reference sequence). This chain's CDR3 is CASSLGGSPSSYEQYF. In DNA, the CDR3 is TGTGCCAGCAGCTTGGGTGGCAGTCCTTCCTCCTACGAGCAGTACTTC.

As to this clone: The sample contains more than one DNA sequence encoding this CDR3. The chain uses TRBV4-1 and TRBJ2-1; possible D gene TRBD2, 6 bases. CDR1 is MGHRA, CDR2 YSYEKL, per germline. The CDR3 consists of 14 residues. Between the trimmed V and J ends, which lost 1 base and 6 bases, there was a span of 10 bases. The CDR3 DNA sequence: TGCGCCAGCAGCCAAGTGACTAGTTCCAATGAGCAGTTCTTC. It translates to CASSQVTSSNEQFF.

The CDR3: CASSVAGTIYNEQFF. In nucleotides, the CDR3 is TGTGCCAGCAGCGTAGCCGGGACCATTTACAATGAGCAGTTCTTC. This chain links TRBV9 with TRBJ2-1; D might be TRBD1 or TRBD2, each matching 5 bases. The germline V gene encodes CDR1 SGDLS and CDR2 YYNGEE. The CDR3 length is 15 residues. The ends were cut back, 0 bases at V and 4 bases at J, with 11 bases in the middle.

The rearrangement uses TRBV6-1 and TRBJ1-1; no clear D gene. Trimming removed 7 bases at V and 0 bases at J, with 12 bases between. The CDR3 is 14 amino acids. The germline CDR1 and CDR2 sequences are MNHNS and SASEGT. Written as DNA, the CDR3 is TGTGCCAGCAATCAGCCCTGGGTGAACACTGAAGCTTTCTTT. Residues: CASNQPWVNTEAFF.

The chain combines TRBV6-4 with TRBJ2-2; no definite D call. From germline, CDR1 is MRHNA and CDR2 SNTAGT. V lost 4 bases, J lost 0 bases, and 6 bases lay in between. The CDR3 sequence is 14 residues long. The CDR3 loop reads CASSVIPNTGELFF. The CDR3, as DNA: TGTGCCAGCAGTGTAATTCCGAACACCGGGGAGCTGTTTTTT.

This clone was counted a single time. The rearrangement links TRBV4-3 to TRBJ2-7; 12 bases agree with TRBD2. Germline CDR1 is LGHNA and CDR2 is YSLEER. The V and J ends lost 0 bases and 4 bases, in that order; junction bases with no gene match: 16. This CDR3 contains 20 residues. The CDR3 nucleotides are TGCGCCAGCAGCCAAGAGGAGGGGAGACTAGCGGGAGATGGAGGTTACGAGCAGTACTTC. Encoded protein: CASSQEEGRLAGDGGYEQYF.

Concerning this clone itself: Additional DNA sequences in this sample encode the identical CDR3. CDR3 nucleotide sequence: TGTGCCTGGAGTGTACTGGCGGGAGGGCCGAGAGAGACCCAGTACTTC. It codes for CAWSVLAGGPRETQYF. The gene calls are TRBV30 and TRBJ2-5, with 9 bases identical to TRBD2. V gave up 0 bases and J gave up 4 bases; unmatched junction bases: 9. The CDR3 runs to 16 residues. Germline loops: CDR1 GTSNPN, CDR2 SVGIG (reference sequence).

This clone appeared many times. The CDR3 loop is CATFGLWGGNYGYTF. In DNA form, the CDR3 reads TGCGCCACCTTTGGGTTATGGGGAGGTAACTATGGCTACACCTTC. The V gene is TRBV10-2, the J gene TRBJ1-2, with D unresolved. Germline loops: CDR1 WSHSY, CDR2 SAAADI. CDR3 length: 15 residues. The ends were cut back, 10 bases at V and 1 base at J, with 19 bases in the middle.

The genes are TRBV5-1 and TRBJ2-7, with 10 positions matching TRBD1. Germline assignment: CDR1 SGHRS and CDR2 YFSETQ. The CDR3 length is 17 residues. J lost 4 bases, V lost 0 bases, and 10 bases had no gene match. This chain's CDR3 is CASSLDLRDRGGYEQYF. CDR3 in DNA: TGCGCCAGCAGCTTGGATTTACGGGACAGGGGTGGTTACGAGCAGTACTTC.

This chain links TRBV19 with TRBJ1-5; D not certain. The V end was cut by 9 bases, the J end by 4 bases, with 19 bases between. The CDR3 has 15 amino acids. The V gene's germline CDR1 is LNHDA and CDR2 SQIVND (reference sequence). CDR3 bases: TGTGCCAGCCGGCCGTCCGGGCAGCTGAATCAGCCCCAGCATTTT. Translated, it gives CASRPSGQLNQPQHF.

CDR3 residues: CASSRGWTGNTEAFF. CDR3 bases: TGTGCCAGCTCACGGGGTTGGACAGGGAACACTGAAGCTTTCTTT. The chain employs TRBV18 and TRBJ1-1; TRBD1 matches at 7 bases. V lost 4 bases and J lost 1; bases outside the gene matches: 6. CDR3 length: 15 amino acids. Germline CDR1 and CDR2: KGHSH and LQKENI.

The chain has TRBV7-2 and TRBJ1-2; a weak D match, TRBD1 (5 bases). V shed 0 bases and J shed 3 bases, with 8 bases lying between them. The germline gives CDR1 SGHTA, CDR2 FQGNSA. This CDR3 region has 14 residues. CDR3: CASSLAIGDYGYTF. Written as DNA, the CDR3 is TGTGCCAGCAGCTTAGCGATAGGGGACTATGGCTACACCTTC.

This clone was recorded only once. The chain recombines TRBV5-1 with TRBJ2-7; possibly TRBD2 for D (6 bases). The length of the CDR3 is 16 residues. The germline CDR1 and CDR2 sequences are SGHRS and YFSETQ. V lost 4 bases and J 3 bases, leaving 20 bases between the germline ends. CDR3 protein: CASSGDALEGFYEQYF. The CDR3 DNA is TGCGCCAGCAGCGGGGACGCTTTGGAGGGGTTCTACGAGCAGTACTTC.

The CDR3 sequence is CASSLFAGTSAGANTGELFF. The CDR3 region has the DNA TGTGCCAGCAGCTTATTCGCAGGGACTAGCGCCGGGGCGAACACCGGGGAGCTGTTTTTT. The rearrangement joins TRBV7-6 to TRBJ2-2, with TRBD2 matching over 10 bases. This CDR3 has 20 residues. Losses at the gene ends were 2 bases for V and 0 bases for J; bases not matched to a gene: 12. In germline, CDR1 is SGHVS, CDR2 FNYEAQ.

The chain has TRBV27 and TRBJ1-5; possibly TRBD1 for D (5 bases). Looked up from germline, CDR1 is MNHEY and CDR2 is SMNVEV (reference sequence). V lost 0 bases and J 5 bases, leaving 8 bases between the germline ends. CDR3 length equals 14 residues. The CDR3 sequence: CASSLSRVHQPQHF. The CDR3 DNA is TGTGCCAGCAGTTTATCCAGGGTCCATCAGCCCCAGCATTTT.

The chain is built from TRBV5-1 and TRBJ2-3; D assignment may be TRBD1 or TRBD2 (6 bases each). The V gene's germline CDR1 is SGHRS and CDR2 YFSETQ. The V and J ends lost 3 bases and 2 bases respectively, with 19 bases between them. CDR3 length: 17 amino acids. This CDR3 reads CASSWRGATGHTDTQYF. CDR3 DNA: TGCGCCAGCAGCTGGAGGGGGGCCACGGGTCACACAGATACGCAGTATTTT.